The 31 T cell receptor beta chains presented below share a single source sample, sequenced in a study of CD8 T cells in ankylosing spondylitis. A single record per CDR3 protein comes from TCRdb applying MiXCR to the 5' RACE reads. The table shows roughly 180,000 distinct CDR3 sequences, with approximately 13% occurring only once. The sequencing sample was made of blood, either unsorted or a sorted T cell fraction (not recorded which). These TCRs come from a female donor with ankylosing spondylitis or in good health (not recorded which).

As to this clonotype: A read error may produce the germline difference seen at one junction end. This chain links TRBV10-3 with TRBJ2-1, with 7 positions matching TRBD2. In germline, CDR1 is ENHRY, CDR2 SYGVKD. CDR3 length: 16 residues. CDR3 in amino acids: CAVTEGRGSSYNERFF. The CDR3 DNA reads TGTGCCGTAACGGAGGGGAGGGGCAGTTCCTACAATGAGCGGTTCTTC.

The rearrangement joins TRBV10-3 to TRBJ1-2; D gene uncertain. The CDR3 loop spans 12 amino acids. The V end lost 10 bases, the J end lost 6 bases, and 15 bases lay between the germline ends. Per the germline V gene, CDR1 is ENHRY and CDR2 is SYGVKD. The CDR3 loop is CATPHGLDGYTF. For the CDR3, the DNA is TGTGCCACCCCTCACGGCTTGGATGGCTACACCTTC.

Here the CDR3 reads CASSLVSESSTDTQYF. DNA of the CDR3: TGTGCCAGCAGCTTAGTTTCGGAGAGTAGCACAGATACGCAGTATTTT. V gene TRBV7-9 combines with J gene TRBJ2-3; no reliable D call. Trimming shortened V by 1 base and J by 0 bases, and 11 bases separated the two germline ends. The CDR3 runs 16 residues. Germline CDR1 and CDR2: SEHNR and FQNEAQ (reference sequence).

This clonotype was seen at least ten times. This rearrangement joins TRBV28 to TRBJ2-2, with 7 positions matching TRBD1. The CDR3 consists of 17 residues. Per the germline V gene, CDR1 is MDHEN and CDR2 is SYDVKM. V dropped 6 bases and J dropped 3; count of bases not matched to a gene: 13. CDR3 region: CASSSIGQVRDTGELFF. The CDR3 nucleotides read TGTGCCAGCAGCTCTATCGGACAGGTTCGGGACACCGGGGAGCTGTTTTTT.

There are many counts of this clonotype. This chain uses TRBV18 with TRBJ1-4; D uncertain. Trimming pared 3 bases from V and 0 bases from J, leaving 11 bases between. CDR1 is KGHSH, CDR2 LQKENI, per germline. The CDR3 totals 16 residues. CDR3 sequence: CASSPSEGATNEKLFF. As DNA, the CDR3 is TGTGCCAGCTCACCGTCAGAGGGAGCAACTAATGAAAAACTGTTTTTT.

CDR3 sequence (DNA): TGTGCCGGAGGTCTCCCTCCCGAGCAGTACTTC. This encodes CAGGLPPEQYF. The chain combines TRBV7-9 with TRBJ2-7, with D possibly being TRBD2 (5 bases). Trimming removed 11 bases from V and 6 bases from J, with 14 bases in between. Germline values: CDR1 SEHNR, CDR2 FQNEAQ (reference sequence). The CDR3 is 11 amino acids.

In its sample, this clonotype was seen many times. The J gene is TRBJ1-2, the V gene TRBV6-2 or TRBV6-3; tentative D call: TRBD1 (5 bases). Germline values: CDR1 MNHEY, CDR2 SVGEGT. This CDR3 is built from 18 residues. The V end lost 2 bases, the J end lost 0 bases, and 19 bases lay between the germline ends. The CDR3: CASSYVGGDHLTNYGYTF. CDR3 DNA: TGTGCCAGCAGTTACGTGGGAGGGGATCACCTCACTAACTATGGCTACACCTTC.

This clonotype was detected ten times or more. This rearrangement joins TRBV5-1 to TRBJ2-1, with 9 nucleotides matching TRBD2. V lost 0 bases, J lost 0 bases, and 1 base stayed unmatched. Germline lookup yields CDR1 SGHRS and CDR2 YFSETQ. The length of the CDR3 is 16 residues. The CDR3 nucleotides read TGCGCCAGCAGCTTGGGTAGCGGGAGCTCCTACAATGAGCAGTTCTTC. Translated: CASSLGSGSSYNEQFF. The full variable domain, its missing parts supplied by reference TRBV5-1 and TRBJ2-1, is KAGVTQTPRYLIKTRGQQVTLSCSPISGHRSVSWYQQTPGQGLQFLFEYFSETQRNKGNFPGRFSGRQFSNSRSEMNVSTLELGDSALYLCASSLGSGSSYNEQFFGPGTRLTVL.

This clonotype turned up a few times. This chain connects TRBV7-2 to TRBJ2-2, with D hard to call. The CDR3 covers 13 residues. Looked up from germline, CDR1 is SGHTA and CDR2 is FQGNSA. Trimming cost V 5 bases and J 6 bases, with 10 bases left between them. Here the CDR3 reads CASSPTVSGELFF. Written as DNA, the CDR3 is TGTGCCAGCAGCCCAACCGTGTCCGGGGAGCTGTTTTTT.

In its sample, this clonotype was seen a few times. The CDR3 region is CAWSVWGQGESYEQYF. The CDR3 bases are TGTGCCTGGAGTGTTTGGGGACAGGGTGAGAGTTACGAGCAGTACTTC. The rearrangement links TRBV30 to TRBJ2-7; 9 bases are shared with TRBD1. Losses at the gene ends were 0 bases for V and 4 bases for J; bases not matched to a gene: 10. Per the germline V gene, CDR1 is GTSNPN and CDR2 is SVGIG (reference sequence). This CDR3 spans 16 amino acids.

This clonotype showed up many times. V is TRBV5-1 and J is TRBJ1-3, with D unclear. This CDR3 is 13 amino acids long. V lost 3 bases and J lost 0, with 4 bases in between. Germline CDR1 reads SGHRS; CDR2 reads YFSETQ. Written as DNA, the CDR3 is TGCGCCAGCAGCTCGGACTCTGGAAACACCATATATTTT. It encodes CASSSDSGNTIYF.

This clonotype was detected ten times or more. The V and J genes are TRBV12-3 or TRBV12-4 and TRBJ2-3; D remains ambiguous. Trimming left V 7 bases short and J 0 bases short, with 8 bases between. The CDR3 covers 13 residues. The CDR3 protein is CASKPGSTDTQYF. CDR3 nucleotide sequence: TGTGCCAGCAAACCAGGCAGCACAGATACGCAGTATTTT.

As DNA, the CDR3 is TGTGCCAGTAGTATAGTTTCGGGGAACGAGCAGTACTTC. Protein sequence: CASSIVSGNEQYF. The chain couples TRBV19 to TRBJ2-7, with TRBD2 as a possible D gene (5 bases). The CDR3 contains 13 residues. Per the germline V gene, CDR1 is LNHDA and CDR2 is SQIVND (reference sequence). With 1 base removed from V and 5 bases from J, the gap between germline ends came to 9 bases.

A note on this clonotype: This may stem from a read error, because a much larger clone lies one nucleotide away. This chain links TRBV10-3 with TRBJ1-5; TRBD1 agrees at 10 bases. The V gene's germline CDR1 is ENHRY and CDR2 SYGVKD. This CDR3 region has 14 residues. Here the CDR3 reads CASSGDRGNQPQHF. CDR3 DNA: TGTGCCAGCAGTGGGGACAGGGGTAATCAGCCCCAGCATTTT.

This clonotype was recorded many times. The rearrangement uses TRBV4-2 and TRBJ2-1; the D is unclear. With 0 bases removed from V and 15 bases from J, the gap between germline ends came to 12 bases. The CDR3 runs to 12 residues. The V gene's germline CDR1 is LGHNA and CDR2 YNFKEQ. CDR3 bases: TGTGCCAGCAGCCAAGATAAACGGTCCGTGTTCTTC. Its translation is CASSQDKRSVFF.

This clonotype showed up many times. The chain employs TRBV18 and TRBJ1-1; weak D call: TRBD1 (6 bases). CDR3 size: 15 residues. Germline lookup yields CDR1 KGHSH and CDR2 LQKENI. V dropped 1 base and J dropped 5 bases, with 14 bases sitting between them. CDR3 region: CASSPLLQGETEAFF. In DNA, the CDR3 is TGTGCCAGCTCACCACTCTTACAGGGCGAGACTGAAGCTTTCTTT.

This clonotype was counted ten times or more. The rearrangement uses TRBV12-3 or TRBV12-4 and TRBJ1-6; D gene unclear. The V gene lost 6 bases and the J gene lost 5 bases, with 17 bases spanning the gap. This CDR3 contains 16 residues. CDR3 residues: CASRPSLAGDNSPLHF. In DNA form, the CDR3 reads TGTGCCAGCAGACCGAGCCTGGCAGGAGATAATTCACCCCTCCACTTT.

This clonotype came up a few times. The chain couples TRBV29-1 to TRBJ2-7, with 10 bases that match TRBD1. The CDR3 has 15 amino acids. Trimming removed 0 bases from V and 5 bases from J; junction bases left unmatched: 7. Germline V lookup: CDR1 SQVTM, CDR2 ANQGSEA. As DNA, the CDR3 is TGCAGCGTTGAAGAAGCGGGACAGGGGAGCGACGAGCAGTACTTC. It yields the protein CSVEEAGQGSDEQYF.

There are a few counts of this clonotype. This chain joins TRBV20-1 and TRBJ2-1; 8 bases are a match to TRBD1. Trimming at V came to 6 bases and at J to 2 bases, leaving 12 bases not matched to a gene. Germline V gives CDR1 DFQATT, CDR2 SNEGSKA (reference sequence). CDR3 size: 16 residues. Here the CDR3 reads CSAPDRGSGAYNEQFF. The CDR3 DNA follows: TGCAGTGCCCCTGACAGGGGTAGCGGAGCCTACAATGAGCAGTTCTTC.

The V and J genes are TRBV29-1 and TRBJ1-5, with unresolved D. Germline loops: CDR1 SQVTM, CDR2 ANQGSEA. This CDR3 contains 13 residues. V lost 7 bases and J lost 0, with 10 bases in between. CDR3 nucleotide sequence: TGCAGCGCCGTGGTAGGTAGCAATCAGCCCCAGCATTTT. It encodes CSAVVGSNQPQHF.

Written as DNA, the CDR3 is TGTGCCAGCAGCTCTCCCGGGACAGGGTTCGAGCGGCTTAACGATACGCAGTATTTT. This encodes CASSSPGTGFERLNDTQYF. V usage is TRBV7-3 and J usage is TRBJ2-3, with TRBD1 identical over 9 bases. CDR1 and CDR2 from the germline V gene are SGHTA and FQGTGA. The V and J ends lost 4 bases and 6 bases, in that order; junction bases with no gene match: 20. This CDR3 comprises 19 residues.

This clonotype was found a few times. This chain joins TRBV4-3 and TRBJ2-2, with D unresolved. Germline CDR1 reads LGHNA; CDR2 reads YSLEER. The CDR3 contains 14 residues. V was trimmed by 3 bases and J by 7 bases, leaving 12 bases between them. The CDR3 nucleotides are TGCGCCAGCAGCCACAAACTCGGCGGCGGGGAGCTGTTTTTT. This gives the protein CASSHKLGGGELFF.

This clonotype was counted only a few times. The rearrangement joins TRBV5-6 to TRBJ2-1, with a weak D call TRBD1 (5 bases). This CDR3 comprises 18 residues. Germline loops: CDR1 SGHDT, CDR2 YYEEEE. Trimming stripped 0 bases from V and 6 bases from J, with 22 bases between. The CDR3 DNA sequence: TGTGCCAGCAGCTTGGTCGATCCCCCCGGCCAGGGTGGCAATGAGCAGTTCTTC. This encodes CASSLVDPPGQGGNEQFF.

The table lists this clonotype with many counts. The chain recombines TRBV12-3 or TRBV12-4 with TRBJ2-2, with D unresolved. The CDR3 is 11 amino acids. Between the trimmed V and J ends, which lost 6 bases and 5 bases, there was a span of 4 bases. The CDR3 coding sequence is TGTGCCAGCAGAGAGACCGGGGAGCTGTTTTTT. This gives the protein CASRETGELFF.

There are a few counts of this clonotype. The chain joins TRBV7-3 to TRBJ2-7; 7 positions match TRBD2. Germline trimming cut 2 bases from V and 5 bases from J; bases unmatched to any gene: 9. CDR1 SGHTA and CDR2 FQGTGA come from the germline V gene. The CDR3 totals 15 residues. The CDR3 DNA sequence: TGTGCCAGCAGCTTAGTGGGCGGGAGACTCAACGAGCAGTACTTC. It yields the protein CASSLVGGRLNEQYF.

The rearrangement uses TRBV5-1 and TRBJ2-7; 9 bases are shared with TRBD1. The CDR3 has 14 amino acids. V lost 4 bases, J lost 5 bases, and 7 bases stayed unmatched. Looked up from germline, CDR1 is SGHRS and CDR2 is YFSETQ. The CDR3 is CASSEDRGGDEQYF. The CDR3, as DNA: TGCGCCAGCAGCGAGGACAGGGGCGGAGACGAGCAGTACTTC.

This rearrangement joins TRBV5-1 to TRBJ2-3; D call uncertain. Per germline, CDR1 SGHRS and CDR2 YFSETQ. The CDR3 runs 14 residues. V lost 6 bases to trimming and J lost 4 bases, with 15 bases between them. The CDR3 bases are TGCGCCAGCAATAGCAGGAGTGTGGCAGATACGCAGTATTTT. It translates to CASNSRSVADTQYF.

J is TRBJ1-3 and V is TRBV10-3; D gene unclear. In germline, CDR1 is ENHRY, CDR2 SYGVKD. This CDR3 has 16 residues. Between the trimmed V and J ends, which lost 2 bases and 1 base, there was a span of 12 bases. The CDR3 DNA follows: TGTGCCATCAGTGAGATGGCGCGGAGGTCTGGAAACACCATATATTTT. Encoded protein: CAISEMARRSGNTIYF.

This clonotype was seen repeatedly, ten times or more. The CDR3 bases are TGCGCCAGCAGCTTGGCCAGGGATCGAGCGTGGAATGAGCAGTTCTTC. This translates into CASSLARDRAWNEQFF. The chain is built from TRBV5-1 and TRBJ2-1, with D perhaps TRBD1 (5 bases). The germline V gene encodes CDR1 SGHRS and CDR2 YFSETQ. This CDR3 region has 16 residues. With 0 bases removed from V and 7 bases from J, the gap between germline ends came to 17 bases. The full variable domain, rest sourced from reference TRBV5-1 and TRBJ2-1, is KAGVTQTPRYLIKTRGQQVTLSCSPISGHRSVSWYQQTPGQGLQFLFEYFSETQRNKGNFPGRFSGRQFSNSRSEMNVSTLELGDSALYLCASSLARDRAWNEQFFGPGTRLTVL.

This clonotype is categorized as large. The rearrangement uses TRBV27 and TRBJ2-7; the D gene is possibly TRBD1 (5 bases). V was pared by 2 bases and J by 3 bases, with 14 bases between. The germline V gene encodes CDR1 MNHEY and CDR2 SMNVEV (reference sequence). The CDR3 extends over 15 amino acids. The CDR3 DNA reads as TGTGCCAGCAGTTTAAGGGCAGGGTCTAACTACGAGCAGTACTTC. This gives the protein CASSLRAGSNYEQYF.

The V gene is TRBV29-1, the J gene TRBJ2-1, with TRBD1 matching over 9 bases. The CDR3 length is 11 residues. J gave up 12 bases and V 6 bases, and 6 bases lay outside the gene matches. CDR1 and CDR2 from the germline V gene are SQVTM and ANQGSEA. The CDR3 nucleotides read TGCAGCGTCTCTACAGGGGGCTGGCAGTTCTTC. This translates into CSVSTGGWQFF.